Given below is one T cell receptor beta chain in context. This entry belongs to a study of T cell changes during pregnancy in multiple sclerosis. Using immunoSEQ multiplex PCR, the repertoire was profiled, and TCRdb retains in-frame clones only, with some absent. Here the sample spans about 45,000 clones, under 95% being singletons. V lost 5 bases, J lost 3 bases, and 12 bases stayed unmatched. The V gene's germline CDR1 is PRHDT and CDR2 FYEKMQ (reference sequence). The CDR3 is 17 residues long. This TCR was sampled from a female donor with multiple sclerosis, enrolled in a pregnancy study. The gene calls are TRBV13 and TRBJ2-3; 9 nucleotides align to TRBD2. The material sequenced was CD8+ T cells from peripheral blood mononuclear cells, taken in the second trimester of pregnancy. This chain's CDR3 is CASSPQRAGGSTDTQYF. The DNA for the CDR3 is TGTGCCAGCAGCCCCCAAAGAGCGGGGGGTTCAACAGATACGCAGTATTTT.